This T cell receptor beta chain was recovered during a study of T cells in Graves' hyperthyroidism and ophthalmopathy. Across the whole study: Peripheral blood was secured at the point of initial diagnosis, before any treatment. Broader study findings: The model's output predicted ophthalmopathy at a median of roughly 6.9 months prior to onset. Most clonotypes expanded in thyroid above 0.001 were likewise present in blood.

Of note for this clonotype: Its antigen is as yet unknown.

The trim removed 1 base at V and 4 bases at J, leaving 12 bases unmatched. The CDR3 is 17 residues long. Germline V lookup: CDR1 SGHDT, CDR2 YYEEEE. The source material, RNA transcripts, was used to amplify TCR beta CDR3 regions. TCR CDR3 underwent first-round RT-PCR with the HTBI primer set. TCRdb called the multiplex PCR reads again in MiXCR, with one record for every CDR3 protein. The table includes about 290,000 distinct CDR3 sequences, 15% to 20% detected once. Uncontrolled infection, other autoimmune disease, pregnancy and lactation each barred patients from inclusion. The sequenced sample consisted of blood. The J gene is TRBJ2-5, the V gene TRBV5-6, with 8 bases that match TRBD2. This TCR was recovered from a man aged 25-45 years with Graves' hyperthyroidism. The CDR3 region is CASSLSPAGEGGETQYF. The CDR3 DNA follows: TGTGCCAGCAGCTTGTCCCCAGCGGGAGAGGGGGGAGAGACCCAGTACTTC.